Presented here are 5 T cell receptor beta chains from one specimen sequenced in a study of T-cell memory formation after mild COVID-19. Via MiXCR, TCRdb re-called the 5' RACE reads, giving one row per CDR3 protein. The repertoire holds roughly 300,000 distinct CDR3 sequences, with about 16% as singletons. The sample comprised PBMCs or a T cell subset sorted from them (not recorded which). The receptors derive from a man younger than 35 who had mild COVID-19 (a few samples of this study predate the infection). Cell type and time point are not known.

This clonotype showed up just a few times. The chain carries TRBV18 and TRBJ2-3; D possibly matches TRBD1 or TRBD2 (5 bases each). Germline CDR1 KGHSH, CDR2 LQKENI. V was clipped by 2 bases and J by 4 bases, with 13 bases between them. The CDR3 totals 15 residues. CDR3 DNA sequence: TGTGCCAGCTCACCAGAGGGGCCTAGGGCAGATACGCAGTATTTT. It is translated as CASSPEGPRADTQYF.

V usage is TRBV30 and J usage is TRBJ2-2, with 8 bases aligning to TRBD1. CDR1 GTSNPN and CDR2 SVGIG come from the germline V gene (reference sequence). The CDR3 sequence is 14 residues long. V dropped 5 bases and J dropped 5; count of bases not matched to a gene: 7. CDR3 loop: CAWARTGTTGELFF. In nucleotides, the CDR3 is TGTGCCTGGGCAAGGACAGGGACGACCGGGGAGCTGTTTTTT.

This clonotype was observed a few times. The gene calls are TRBV6-4 and TRBJ2-1; 7 positions agree with TRBD1. CDR3 length: 15 residues. Germline CDR1 reads MRHNA; CDR2 reads SNTAGT. Trimming removed 4 bases from V and 4 bases from J; junction bases left unmatched: 7. CDR3 region: CASSAGPGQYNEQFF. DNA of the CDR3: TGTGCCAGCAGTGCCGGCCCGGGACAGTACAATGAGCAGTTCTTC.

A few counts support this clonotype. This chain connects TRBV7-3 to TRBJ2-1; TRBD1 aligns across 8 bases. After removal of 5 bases from V and 10 bases from J, the junction contained 7 bases not matched to a gene. The CDR3 sequence is 13 residues long. Germline V gives CDR1 SGHTA, CDR2 FQGTGA. CDR3 nucleotides: TGTGCCAGCAGCCCCGGACAGGGCCGGGAGCAGTTCTTC. It is translated as CASSPGQGREQFF. The full variable domain, completed using reference TRBV7-3 and TRBJ2-1, is GAGVSQTPSNKVTEKGKYVELRCDPISGHTALYWYRQSLGQGPEFLIYFQGTGAADDSGLPNDRFFAVRPEGSVSTLKIQRTERGDSAVYLCASSPGQGREQFFGPGTRLTVL.

The gene calls are TRBV5-6 and TRBJ1-2, with D tentatively TRBD1 (6 bases). Per the germline V gene, CDR1 is SGHDT and CDR2 is YYEEEE. The CDR3 runs to 15 residues. The V and J ends lost 2 bases and 4 bases respectively, with 15 bases between them. The CDR3 sequence is CASSFLAGAVYGYTF. DNA of the CDR3: TGTGCCAGCAGCTTCCTCGCAGGGGCCGTCTATGGCTACACCTTC.